These 19 T cell receptor beta chains were sequenced from one sample in a study of T cell responses to AZD1222 COVID-19 vaccine. Libraries were prepared by immunoSEQ multiplex PCR; TCRdb keeps only in-frame clonotypes and omits some of them. The sample lists 65,000 to 80,000 clones, 92% occurring once. The material was peripheral blood, obtained on day 0 of MenACWY control vaccination. The source is an adult in good health.

The chain is built from TRBV6-1 and TRBJ2-1, with D tentatively TRBD2 (7 bases). V lost 4 bases and J lost 2, with 18 bases in between. Germline V lookup: CDR1 MNHNS, CDR2 SASEGT. The CDR3 extends over 17 amino acids. Here the CDR3 reads CASSGTGGRIPYNEQFF. DNA of the CDR3: TGTGCCAGCAGTGGCACCGGGGGGCGAATTCCCTACAATGAGCAGTTCTTC.

The chain links TRBV21-1 to TRBJ2-7; the table's D gene call, TRBD2, was not cross checked with the DNA. TRBV21-1 represents a pseudogene. CDR3 length: 16 amino acids. The CDR3 is CASSKEVAGAFCEQYF. The CDR3 DNA is TGTGCCAGCAGCAAAGAGGTAGCGGGAGCTTTCTGCGAGCAGTACTTC.

This clone came up once. The chain combines TRBV6-5 with TRBJ2-1, with a tentative D call TRBD1 (5 bases). The CDR3 length is 15 residues. V lost 4 bases and J lost 1, with 11 bases in between. Germline loops: CDR1 MNHEY, CDR2 SVGAGI. The CDR3, as DNA: TGTGCCAGCAGTTTCCAGGGTGGATCCTACAATGAGCAGTTCTTC. Protein sequence: CASSFQGGSYNEQFF.

The chain carries TRBV15 and TRBJ2-1, with D perhaps matching TRBD1 (5 bases). V lost 0 bases, J lost 12 bases, and 9 bases lay in between. The CDR3 covers 12 residues. Germline-derived CDR1 and CDR2 are LNHNV and YYDKDF (reference sequence). CDR3 amino acids: CATSREVGAQFF. In DNA, the CDR3 is TGTGCCACCAGCAGAGAGGTTGGGGCGCAGTTCTTC.

V and J are TRBV27 and TRBJ1-2; D is uncertain. The germline V and J ends were trimmed by 7 bases and 8 bases, with 20 bases remaining between them. Germline V gene sequence: CDR1 MNHEY, CDR2 SMNVEV (reference sequence). CDR3 length: 14 residues. CDR3 sequence: CASKADVTRLGYTF. CDR3 bases: TGTGCCAGCAAAGCGGACGTCACTCGATTAGGCTACACCTTC.

The chain links TRBV18 to TRBJ1-2, with TRBD1 matching 9 bases. After removal of 1 base from V and 5 bases from J, the junction contained 5 bases not matched to a gene. Germline CDR1 KGHSH, CDR2 LQKENI. The CDR3 has 15 amino acids. CDR3 nucleotides: TGTGCCAGCTCACCACGTGGACAGGGGAGTTATGGCTACACCTTC. Translating it yields CASSPRGQGSYGYTF.

In regard to this clone: The sample has other DNA sequences that encode this CDR3 too. The chain links TRBV7-2 to TRBJ2-1; 14 bases agree with TRBD2. The V gene end was trimmed by 5 bases and the J gene end by 5 bases; junction bases not matched to a gene: 5. Germline values: CDR1 SGHTA, CDR2 FQGNSA. This CDR3 has 16 residues. CDR3 sequence (DNA): TGTGCCAGCAGCCTAGGACTAGCGGGAGGCCACAATGAGCAGTTCTTC. It is translated as CASSLGLAGGHNEQFF.

Details on this clone: One end of the junction is discordant with germline, which a read error may explain. The CDR3 sequence is CASSSGTAHTAHF. The CDR3 DNA sequence: TGCGCCAGCAGCTCCGGGACAGCTCACACGGCGCACTTC. The rearrangement joins TRBV5-1 to TRBJ2-7; 7 bases map to TRBD1. Germline CDR1 reads SGHRS; CDR2 reads YFSETQ. This CDR3 comprises 13 residues.

This sequence joins TRBV6-5 and TRBJ1-1; no clear D gene. V was trimmed by 6 bases and J by 14 bases, leaving 22 bases between them. The CDR3 totals 13 residues. Germline V gene sequence: CDR1 MNHEY, CDR2 SVGAGI. The CDR3 region is CASRPAGQSKEFF. In DNA form, the CDR3 reads TGTGCCAGCAGACCCGCCGGGCAGTCGAAGGAATTCTTT.

The chain is built from TRBV18 and TRBJ2-1, with a possible D match to TRBD1 (5 bases). The V gene lost 6 bases and the J gene lost 7 bases, with 13 bases spanning the gap. Germline CDR1 and CDR2: KGHSH and LQKENI. The CDR3 is 13 amino acids. The CDR3 loop is CASSDNSWNEQFF. As DNA, the CDR3 is TGTGCCAGCTCGGACAACAGCTGGAATGAGCAGTTCTTC.

The V and J genes are TRBV20-1 and TRBJ2-7; 11 nucleotides align to TRBD1. This CDR3 has 11 amino acids. Germline V lookup: CDR1 DFQATT, CDR2 SNEGSKA (reference sequence). The CDR3 DNA is TGCAGACTAGGGACAGGGGGCGAGCAGTACTTC. Translation: CRLGTGGEQYF.

The rearrangement links TRBV7-6 to TRBJ1-3; D gene unclear. With 5 bases removed from V and 3 bases from J, the gap between germline ends came to 2 bases. The germline V gene has CDR1 SGHVS and CDR2 FNYEAQ. The CDR3 is 11 amino acids. The CDR3 here is CASSLGNTIYF. The CDR3 nucleotides are TGTGCCAGCAGCCTTGGAAACACCATATATTTT.

The chain employs TRBV3-1 (or the pseudogene TRBV3-2) and TRBJ1-5; TRBD1 might be the D (6 bases). The CDR3 extends over 15 amino acids. V was trimmed by 0 bases and J by 3 bases, leaving 9 bases between them. Germline CDR1 and CDR2: LGHDT and YNNKEL (reference sequence). The CDR3 bases are TGTGCCAGCAGCCAAGATACAGGGCACAATCAGCCCCAGCATTTT. Translation gives CASSQDTGHNQPQHF.

This clone was seen just once. The rearrangement uses TRBV3-1 (or the pseudogene TRBV3-2) and TRBJ1-5, with unresolved D. Germline-derived CDR1 and CDR2 are LGHDT and YNNKEL (reference sequence). V shed 4 bases and J shed 3 bases, with 16 bases lying between them. This CDR3 spans 16 amino acids. The CDR3 sequence is CASSPRGNQDNQPQHF. DNA for the CDR3: TGTGCCAGCAGCCCGCGAGGCAACCAAGACAATCAGCCCCAGCATTTT.

The J gene is TRBJ2-3, the V gene TRBV5-1; D is perhaps TRBD2 (5 bases). The CDR3 loop spans 16 amino acids. V was cut by 7 bases and J by 2 bases, with 20 bases left in between. Germline CDR1 SGHRS, CDR2 YFSETQ. CDR3: CASQRGGPRDTDTQYF. CDR3 nucleotide sequence: TGCGCCAGCCAACGTGGTGGACCTCGGGACACAGATACGCAGTATTTT.

V gene TRBV18 combines with J gene TRBJ2-1, with D possibly being TRBD2 (5 bases). From germline, CDR1 is KGHSH and CDR2 LQKENI. The CDR3 is made up of 16 amino acids. Deletions cut 2 bases from V and 5 bases from J, with 16 bases between. The CDR3 is CASSPYMDSTHNEQFF. CDR3 sequence (DNA): TGTGCCAGCTCACCATATATGGACTCGACGCACAATGAGCAGTTCTTC.

This chain connects TRBV5-1 to TRBJ2-1; no clear D. V lost 4 bases and J lost 12, with 23 bases in between. This CDR3 spans 15 amino acids. Germline V gene sequence: CDR1 SGHRS, CDR2 YFSETQ. The CDR3 loop reads CASSLAPGIQYPQFF. In nucleotides, the CDR3 is TGCGCCAGCAGCCTTGCCCCAGGCATTCAATATCCGCAGTTCTTC.

This clone was counted once. The chain uses TRBV14 and TRBJ2-1; 7 nucleotides align to TRBD1. The ends lost 1 base at V and 9 bases at J; junction bases unmatched: 9. CDR1 SGHDN and CDR2 FVKESK come from the germline V gene. This CDR3 spans 15 amino acids. The CDR3 region is CASSQGAGGAAEQFF. The CDR3 DNA reads TGTGCCAGCAGCCAAGGGGCAGGGGGTGCCGCTGAGCAGTTCTTC.

The chain recombines TRBV19 with TRBJ2-2; D may be TRBD2 (5 bases). The CDR3 totals 18 residues. V was clipped by 1 base and J by 0 bases, with 15 bases between them. Germline CDR1 LNHDA, CDR2 SQIVND (reference sequence). CDR3 amino acids: CASSIGRTRAPNTGELFF. CDR3 in DNA: TGTGCCAGTAGTATAGGCCGAACGAGGGCTCCGAACACCGGGGAGCTGTTTTTT.